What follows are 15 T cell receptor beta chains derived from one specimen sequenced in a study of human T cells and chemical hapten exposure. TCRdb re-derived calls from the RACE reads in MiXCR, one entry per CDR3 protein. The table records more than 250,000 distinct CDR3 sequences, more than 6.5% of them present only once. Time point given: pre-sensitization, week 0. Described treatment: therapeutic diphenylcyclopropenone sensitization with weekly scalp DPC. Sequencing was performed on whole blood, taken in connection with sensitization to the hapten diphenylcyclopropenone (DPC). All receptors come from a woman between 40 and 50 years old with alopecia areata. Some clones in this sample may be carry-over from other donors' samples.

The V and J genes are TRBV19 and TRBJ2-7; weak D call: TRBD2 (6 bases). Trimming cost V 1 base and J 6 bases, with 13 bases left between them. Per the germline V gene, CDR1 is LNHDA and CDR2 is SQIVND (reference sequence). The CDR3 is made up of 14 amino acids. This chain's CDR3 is CASSIVPGEGEQYF. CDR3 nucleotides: TGTGCCAGTAGTATAGTCCCGGGAGAAGGCGAGCAGTACTTC.

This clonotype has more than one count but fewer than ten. CDR3 protein: CATATSGSADTQYF. The DNA of the CDR3 is TGTGCCACCGCCACTAGCGGGAGTGCGGATACGCAGTATTTT. This sequence joins TRBV24-1 and TRBJ2-3; TRBD2 matches 11 bases. Germline trimming cut 9 bases from V and 6 bases from J; bases unmatched to any gene: 7. The V gene's germline CDR1 is KGHDR and CDR2 SFDVKD. CDR3 length: 14 amino acids.

This CDR3 is CASSDPRTGYNEQFF. CDR3 DNA: TGTGCCAGCAGTGACCCCCGGACAGGGTACAATGAGCAGTTCTTC. This chain joins TRBV6-1 and TRBJ2-1; 8 bases are a match to TRBD1. With 3 bases clipped from V and 4 bases from J, the junction kept 5 bases outside the gene matches. Germline CDR1 MNHNS, CDR2 SASEGT. There are 15 residues in the CDR3.

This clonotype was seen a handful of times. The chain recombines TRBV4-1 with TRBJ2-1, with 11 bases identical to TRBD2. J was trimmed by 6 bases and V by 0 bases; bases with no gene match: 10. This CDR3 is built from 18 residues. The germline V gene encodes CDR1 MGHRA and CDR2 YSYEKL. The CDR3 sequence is CASSQEAFIAGGSNEQFF. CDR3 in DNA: TGCGCCAGCAGCCAAGAGGCCTTCATAGCGGGAGGGAGCAATGAGCAGTTCTTC.

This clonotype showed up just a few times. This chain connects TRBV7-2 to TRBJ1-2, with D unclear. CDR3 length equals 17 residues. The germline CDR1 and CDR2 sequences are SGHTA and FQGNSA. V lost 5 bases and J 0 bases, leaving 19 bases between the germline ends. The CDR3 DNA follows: TGTGCCAGCAGCCCCGGGCCTCAGATCCTAGCTAACTATGGCTACACCTTC. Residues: CASSPGPQILANYGYTF.

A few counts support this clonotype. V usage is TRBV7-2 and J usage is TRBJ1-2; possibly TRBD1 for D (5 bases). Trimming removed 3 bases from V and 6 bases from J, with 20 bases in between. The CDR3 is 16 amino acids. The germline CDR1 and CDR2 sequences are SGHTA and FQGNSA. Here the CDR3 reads CASSFRGGGGFNGYTF. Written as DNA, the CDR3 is TGTGCCAGCAGCTTCCGTGGGGGAGGAGGTTTCAATGGCTACACCTTC.

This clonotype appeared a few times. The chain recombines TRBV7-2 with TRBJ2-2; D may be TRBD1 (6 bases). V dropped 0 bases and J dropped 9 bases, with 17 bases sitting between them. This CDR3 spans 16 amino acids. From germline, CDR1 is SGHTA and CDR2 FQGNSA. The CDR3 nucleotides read TGTGCCAGCAGCTTAGCGTCGTCAGGGGTCGGACGGGAGCTGTTTTTT. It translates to CASSLASSGVGRELFF.

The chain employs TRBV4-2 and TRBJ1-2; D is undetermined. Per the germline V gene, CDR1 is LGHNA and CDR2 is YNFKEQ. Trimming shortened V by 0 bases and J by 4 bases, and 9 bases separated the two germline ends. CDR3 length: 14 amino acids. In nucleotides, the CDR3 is TGTGCCAGCAGCCAAGACCTTTCACCCTATGGCTACACCTTC. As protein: CASSQDLSPYGYTF.

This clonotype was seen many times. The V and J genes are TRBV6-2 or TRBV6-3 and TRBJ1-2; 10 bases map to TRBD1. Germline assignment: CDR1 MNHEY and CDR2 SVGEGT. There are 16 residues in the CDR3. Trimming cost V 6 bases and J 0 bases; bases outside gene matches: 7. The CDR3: CASSPGQGRSNYGYTF. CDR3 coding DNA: TGTGCCAGCAGCCCGGGACAGGGGCGATCTAACTATGGCTACACCTTC.

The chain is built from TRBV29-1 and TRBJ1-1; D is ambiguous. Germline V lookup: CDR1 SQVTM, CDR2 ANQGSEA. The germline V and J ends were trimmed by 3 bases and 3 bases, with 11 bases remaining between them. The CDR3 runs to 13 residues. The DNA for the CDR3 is TGCAGCGTTGAGCGCGGGTGGGACACTGAAGCTTTCTTT. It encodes CSVERGWDTEAFF.

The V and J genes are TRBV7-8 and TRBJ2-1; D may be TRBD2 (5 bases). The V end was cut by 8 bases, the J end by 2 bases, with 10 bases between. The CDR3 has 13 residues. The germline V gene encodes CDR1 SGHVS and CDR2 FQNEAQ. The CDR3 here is CASAEGPYNEQFF. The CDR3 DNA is TGTGCCAGCGCTGAGGGCCCCTACAATGAGCAGTTCTTC. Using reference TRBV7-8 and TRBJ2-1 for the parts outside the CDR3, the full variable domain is GAGVSQSPRYKVAKRGQDVALRCDPISGHVSLFWYQQALGQGPEFLTYFQNEAQLDKSGLPSDRFFAERPEGSVSTLKIQRTQQEDSAVYLCASAEGPYNEQFFGPGTRLTVL.

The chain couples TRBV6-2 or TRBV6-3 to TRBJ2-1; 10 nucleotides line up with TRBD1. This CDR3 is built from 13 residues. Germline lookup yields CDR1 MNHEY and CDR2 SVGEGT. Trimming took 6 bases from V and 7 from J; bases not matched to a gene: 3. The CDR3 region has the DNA TGTGCCAGCAGGGGGACAGGGGAGAATGAGCAGTTCTTC. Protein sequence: CASRGTGENEQFF.

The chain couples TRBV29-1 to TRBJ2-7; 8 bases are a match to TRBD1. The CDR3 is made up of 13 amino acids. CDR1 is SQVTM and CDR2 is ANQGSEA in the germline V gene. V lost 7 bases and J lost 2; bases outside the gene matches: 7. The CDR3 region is CSGTGTGTYEQYF. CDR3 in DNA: TGCAGCGGGACCGGGACAGGAACCTACGAGCAGTACTTC.

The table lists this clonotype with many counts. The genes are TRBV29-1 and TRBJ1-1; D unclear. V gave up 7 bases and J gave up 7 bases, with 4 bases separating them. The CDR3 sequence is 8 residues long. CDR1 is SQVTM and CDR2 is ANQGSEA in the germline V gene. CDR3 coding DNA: TGCAGCGCTCGTGAAGCTTTCTTT. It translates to CSAREAFF.

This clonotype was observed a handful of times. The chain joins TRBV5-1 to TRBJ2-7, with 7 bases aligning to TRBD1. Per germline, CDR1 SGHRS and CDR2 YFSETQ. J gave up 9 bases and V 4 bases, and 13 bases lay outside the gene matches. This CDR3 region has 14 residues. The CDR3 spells CASSPATGKVGQYF. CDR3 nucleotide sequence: TGCGCCAGCAGCCCCGCGACAGGGAAGGTAGGGCAGTACTTC.